What follows are 13 T cell receptor beta chains derived from one specimen sequenced in a study of blood T cell repertoires in COVID-19. Clones were sequenced by immunoSEQ multiplex PCR, and TCRdb holds only the in-frame ones, with some missing. The table shows about 180,000 clones, with about 81% occurring only once. The sample taken for sequencing was peripheral blood. The source of these receptors is a woman older than 75 with COVID-19, enrolled during active disease.

The chain has TRBV6-2 or TRBV6-3 and TRBJ2-1; 11 bases line up with TRBD2. The length of the CDR3 is 19 residues. V gave up 2 bases and J gave up 2 bases; unmatched junction bases: 11. CDR1 MNHEY and CDR2 SVGEGT come from the germline V gene. CDR3 sequence: CASSYPLYGTSGTYNEQFF. The CDR3 DNA sequence: TGTGCCAGCAGTTACCCACTTTATGGGACTAGCGGAACCTACAATGAGCAGTTCTTC.

The chain is built from TRBV11-2 and TRBJ2-3; 8 bases fit TRBD1. The germline gives CDR1 SGHAT, CDR2 FQNNGV. The CDR3 contains 17 residues. The junction had 14 bases not matched to a gene; V was cut back by 5 bases and J by 4 bases. The CDR3 protein is CASSPINRGRRPDTQYF. The CDR3 DNA is TGTGCCAGCAGCCCAATAAACAGGGGGAGGAGGCCAGATACGCAGTATTTT.

The chain employs TRBV7-8 and TRBJ2-7, with D perhaps matching TRBD1 (5 bases). CDR1 and CDR2 (germline): SGHVS, FQNEAQ. Trimming left V 0 bases short and J 4 bases short, with 7 bases between. The CDR3 runs to 13 residues. The CDR3 protein is CASSLAPGYEQYF. DNA of the CDR3: TGTGCCAGCAGCTTAGCTCCAGGGTACGAGCAGTACTTC.

The chain links TRBV6-5 to TRBJ1-1; tentative D call: TRBD1 (5 bases). CDR3 length equals 15 residues. The ends were cut back, 2 bases at V and 3 bases at J, with 13 bases in the middle. Germline V gene sequence: CDR1 MNHEY, CDR2 SVGAGI. CDR3 protein: CASSYRTIRYTEAFF. CDR3 DNA sequence: TGTGCCAGCAGTTACAGGACAATCCGGTACACTGAAGCTTTCTTT.

The table lists this clone with a few counts. The chain has TRBV4-1 and TRBJ2-7; TRBD1 aligns across 12 bases. CDR1 and CDR2 from the germline V gene are MGHRA and YSYEKL. The CDR3 has 15 amino acids. With V trimmed by 3 bases and J by 3 bases, 3 bases remained unmatched. The CDR3 bases are TGCGCCAGCAGCCAGGGACAGGGGGCGCGCTACGAGCAGTACTTC. Encoded protein: CASSQGQGARYEQYF.

This rearrangement joins TRBV5-1 to TRBJ1-2, with D hard to call. The ends were cut back, 6 bases at V and 4 bases at J, with 16 bases in the middle. The CDR3 runs to 14 residues. Germline-derived CDR1 and CDR2 are SGHRS and YFSETQ. The CDR3 reads CASTNGGRGYGYTF. The CDR3 DNA sequence: TGCGCCAGCACCAACGGTGGCCGGGGCTATGGCTACACCTTC.

The rearrangement links TRBV6-2 or TRBV6-3 to TRBJ2-2; 15 bases map to TRBD2. Unmatched junction bases numbered 4, after V lost 4 bases and J lost 7 bases. The germline V gene has CDR1 MNHEY and CDR2 SVGEGT. The CDR3 has 16 residues. In DNA form, the CDR3 reads TGTGCCAGCAGTTCCGGACTAGCGGGGGGGATCGGGGAGCTGTTTTTT. It is translated as CASSSGLAGGIGELFF.

Only one count was recorded for this clone. The chain recombines TRBV28 with TRBJ2-7, with 12 bases that match TRBD2. J gave up 4 bases and V 3 bases, and 10 bases lay outside the gene matches. Germline V gives CDR1 MDHEN, CDR2 SYDVKM. The CDR3 contains 17 residues. The CDR3 loop is CASSLRRASGRGYEQYF. The CDR3 nucleotides read TGTGCCAGCAGTTTGCGAAGGGCTAGCGGGAGGGGATACGAGCAGTACTTC. The whole variable domain, remainder taken from reference TRBV28 and TRBJ2-7, is DVKVTQSSRYLVKRTGEKVFLECVQDMDHENMFWYRQDPGLGLRLIYFSYDVKMKEKGDIPEGYSVSREKKERFSLILESASTNQTSMYLCASSLRRASGRGYEQYFGPGTRLTVT.

The rearrangement links TRBV19 to TRBJ1-6, with 7 bases identical to TRBD1. CDR1 LNHDA and CDR2 SQIVND come from the germline V gene (reference sequence). This CDR3 comprises 14 residues. V dropped 1 base and J dropped 7; count of bases not matched to a gene: 1. The CDR3 nucleotides read TGTGCCAGTAGTATAGGACAGGGAAATTCACCCCTCCACTTT. It translates to CASSIGQGNSPLHF.

This clone turned up a few times. This sequence joins TRBV2 and TRBJ2-7; D remains ambiguous. Germline V CDR1 and CDR2: SNHLY, FYNNEI. The CDR3 totals 14 residues. Trimming cost V 3 bases and J 3 bases, with 12 bases left between them. CDR3 protein: CASSEFDIIYEQYF. In DNA form, the CDR3 reads TGTGCCAGCAGTGAGTTCGACATAATCTACGAGCAGTACTTC.

The rearrangement links TRBV5-6 to TRBJ2-1; TRBD1 aligns across 9 bases. Germline CDR1 SGHDT, CDR2 YYEEEE. The CDR3 is 16 residues long. With 4 bases clipped from V and 7 bases from J, the junction kept 12 bases outside the gene matches. CDR3 amino acids: CASSGGTGRLGNEQFF. CDR3 sequence (DNA): TGTGCCAGCAGCGGGGGGACAGGGAGGTTGGGGAATGAGCAGTTCTTC. The whole variable domain, remainder taken from reference TRBV5-6 and TRBJ2-1, is DAGVTQSPTHLIKTRGQQVTLRCSPKSGHDTVSWYQQALGQGPQFIFQYYEEEERQRGNFPDRFSGHQFPNYSSELNVNALLLGDSALYLCASSGGTGRLGNEQFFGPGTRLTVL.

The genes are TRBV6-2 or TRBV6-3 and TRBJ2-2; the match to TRBD2 covers 7 bases. V gave up 4 bases and J gave up 4 bases; unmatched junction bases: 6. In germline, CDR1 is MNHEY, CDR2 SVGEGT. The CDR3 is made up of 15 amino acids. This chain's CDR3 is CASSLGLTFTGELFF. The DNA for the CDR3 is TGTGCCAGCAGTTTGGGACTAACCTTCACCGGGGAGCTGTTTTTT.

The V and J genes are TRBV19 and TRBJ1-5; perhaps TRBD1 as D (6 bases). The germline gives CDR1 LNHDA, CDR2 SQIVND (reference sequence). With 3 bases removed from V and 6 bases from J, the gap between germline ends came to 15 bases. There are 15 residues in the CDR3. The CDR3 is CASSISQGTFQPQHF. The CDR3 DNA follows: TGTGCCAGTAGTATCTCACAGGGAACTTTTCAGCCCCAGCATTTT.